The source of this T cell receptor beta chain is a study of blood T cell repertoires in COVID-19. About the study: From T cells, B-cell-depleted T cells, or PBMCs came the material, which was cDNA or gDNA.

Sequencing was performed with immunoSEQ multiplex PCR; in TCRdb, only in-frame clones are kept and a portion is missing. Altogether about 200,000 clones are present, 70% to 85% being singletons, with the ten largest covering less than 15%. This CDR3 is 15 amino acids long. CDR1 and CDR2 (germline): SGHVS, FNYEAQ. Losses at the gene ends were 5 bases for V and 2 bases for J; bases not matched to a gene: 9. The sample was peripheral blood. The V call is TRBV7-6, the J call TRBJ2-7, with TRBD1 matching over 7 bases. The clonotype comes from a human donor in a cohort sampled during active COVID-19. CDR3 nucleotide sequence: TGTGCCAGCAGCAAGGGGGCTAGGGGCGCCTACGAGCAGTACTTC. This gives the protein CASSKGARGAYEQYF.